These 17 T cell receptor beta chains were all obtained from the same sample, sequenced in a study of CD8 T cells in ankylosing spondylitis. Study-wide findings and caveats: For ankylosing spondylitis blood, a TCR beta motif of fewer than 10 highly homologous variants appeared characteristic.

Their cognate antigens are unknown. One entry per CDR3 protein, called by TCRdb with MiXCR from the 5' RACE reads. The sample has around 450,000 distinct CDR3 sequences, 20% to 30% seen once. Sequencing was done on a sample of blood, either unsorted or a sorted T cell fraction (not recorded which). Receptors were obtained from a male donor with ankylosing spondylitis.

The CDR3 sequence is CAWSPTVSGQPQHF. The CDR3 nucleotides are TGTGCCTGGAGCCCGACAGTGAGCGGTCAGCCCCAGCATTTT. The V and J genes are TRBV30 and TRBJ1-5; tentative D call: TRBD1 (5 bases). CDR3 length: 14 amino acids. From germline, CDR1 is GTSNPN and CDR2 SVGIG (reference sequence). Trimming cost V 3 bases and J 6 bases, with 15 bases left between them.

The chain couples TRBV12-3 or TRBV12-4 to TRBJ1-4; D is uncertain. Trimming took 2 bases from V and 8 from J, leaving 27 bases between them. The CDR3 extends over 19 amino acids. The CDR3 DNA reads TGTGCCAGCAGTTTATCGGGTCGGCTGAACCGGGGATTTGGAGAAAAACTGTTTTTT. Translated: CASSLSGRLNRGFGEKLFF.

The sample holds a few counts of this clonotype. V and J are TRBV7-2 and TRBJ1-1, with D uncertain. The germline V gene encodes CDR1 SGHTA and CDR2 FQGNSA. This CDR3 is built from 12 residues. Trimming took 2 bases from V and 3 from J, leaving 4 bases between them. CDR3 sequence: CASSLRHTEAFF. The CDR3 coding sequence is TGTGCCAGCAGCTTACGGCACACTGAAGCTTTCTTT.

The chain joins TRBV29-1 to TRBJ1-1, with TRBD1 as a possible D gene (5 bases). Trimming shortened V by 4 bases and J by 9 bases, and 15 bases separated the two germline ends. Germline CDR1 and CDR2: SQVTM and ANQGSEA. CDR3 size: 12 residues. The CDR3 region is CSVGGPGAQAFF. CDR3 bases: TGCAGCGTTGGAGGACCCGGGGCCCAAGCTTTCTTT.

V gene TRBV7-6 combines with J gene TRBJ2-5; no reliable D call. Per germline, CDR1 SGHVS and CDR2 FNYEAQ. V lost 7 bases and J lost 2, with 11 bases in between. The CDR3 contains 13 residues. In nucleotides, the CDR3 is TGTGCCAGCACCCAGCCCTCACAAGAGACCCAGTACTTC. Amino acid sequence: CASTQPSQETQYF.

A single count supports this clonotype. This chain connects TRBV24-1 to TRBJ1-5, with TRBD1 matching 10 bases. The CDR3 contains 18 residues. V dropped 2 bases and J dropped 2; count of bases not matched to a gene: 8. Germline CDR1 reads KGHDR; CDR2 reads SFDVKD. CDR3 in amino acids: CATSDSGQGSSGNQPQHF. Written as DNA, the CDR3 is TGTGCCACCAGTGATTCGGGACAGGGGAGTAGCGGCAATCAGCCCCAGCATTTT.

The V call is TRBV20-1, the J call TRBJ2-1; D is undetermined. This CDR3 is built from 17 residues. CDR1 is DFQATT, CDR2 SNEGSKA, per germline (reference sequence). Deletions cut 2 bases from V and 2 bases from J, with 19 bases between. The chain's CDR3 is CSARSLRTSSTYNEQFF. The CDR3 bases are TGCAGTGCTAGATCATTAAGGACCTCCTCCACCTACAATGAGCAGTTCTTC.

V and J are TRBV7-2 and TRBJ2-3; D might be TRBD2 (6 bases). Trimming left V 3 bases short and J 6 bases short, with 13 bases between. The CDR3 length is 14 residues. Germline V gene sequence: CDR1 SGHTA, CDR2 FQGNSA. The CDR3 sequence: CASSLFGSSDTQYF. CDR3 in DNA: TGTGCCAGCAGCTTGTTCGGGAGTTCTGATACGCAGTATTTT.

The rearrangement links TRBV5-1 to TRBJ2-5; D could derive from TRBD1 or TRBD2 (5 bases each). Per germline, CDR1 SGHRS and CDR2 YFSETQ. CDR3 length: 15 amino acids. V lost 0 bases and J 5 bases, leaving 14 bases between the germline ends. CDR3 amino acids: CASSLARSGGETQYF. In nucleotides, the CDR3 is TGCGCCAGCAGCTTGGCCAGAAGTGGGGGTGAGACCCAGTACTTC.

The rearrangement joins TRBV7-8 to TRBJ2-5; D possibly corresponds to TRBD1 (6 bases). V was pared by 5 bases and J by 7 bases, with 14 bases between. The CDR3 runs 13 residues. Germline V gene sequence: CDR1 SGHVS, CDR2 FQNEAQ. CDR3 loop: CASSQDLGGTQYF. CDR3 nucleotides: TGTGCCAGCAGCCAGGACCTAGGGGGGACCCAGTACTTC.

This clonotype was picked up a small number of times. V usage is TRBV11-2 and J usage is TRBJ2-1, with D uncertain. CDR1 and CDR2 from the germline V gene are SGHAT and FQNNGV. V was cut by 4 bases and J by 9 bases, with 10 bases left in between. This CDR3 has 12 residues. CDR3 residues: CASSSFRVEQFF. The CDR3 DNA reads as TGTGCCAGCAGCTCCTTTAGGGTTGAGCAGTTCTTC.

This clonotype turned up a few times. The V and J genes are TRBV29-1 and TRBJ2-2, with D perhaps TRBD2 (5 bases). The ends were cut back, 4 bases at V and 4 bases at J, with 13 bases in the middle. This CDR3 comprises 14 residues. Germline values: CDR1 SQVTM, CDR2 ANQGSEA. In DNA, the CDR3 is TGCAGCGTTGGGAGGACCTCGGGCACCGGGGAGCTGTTTTTT. It specifies CSVGRTSGTGELFF.

This chain uses TRBV10-3 with TRBJ1-5; no definite D call. This CDR3 contains 15 residues. Germline CDR1 is ENHRY and CDR2 is SYGVKD. Between the trimmed V and J ends, which lost 4 bases and 4 bases, there was a span of 14 bases. CDR3 loop: CAISGPGGGNQPQHF. Here the CDR3 DNA reads TGTGCCATCAGTGGTCCGGGAGGAGGAAATCAGCCCCAGCATTTT.

This clonotype was picked up a small number of times. The chain links TRBV30 to TRBJ2-5, with TRBD2 as a possible D gene (5 bases). This CDR3 contains 13 residues. The V and J ends lost 1 base and 5 bases respectively, with 11 bases between them. CDR1 GTSNPN and CDR2 SVGIG come from the germline V gene (reference sequence). The CDR3 DNA reads as TGTGCCTGGAGTGGCGGGTACTCGGAGACCCAGTACTTC. This translates into CAWSGGYSETQYF.

This clonotype has only a few counts. The gene calls are TRBV5-1 and TRBJ2-3, with D hard to call. Per germline, CDR1 SGHRS and CDR2 YFSETQ. The CDR3 runs to 15 residues. The ends were cut back, 2 bases at V and 0 bases at J, with 10 bases in the middle. The CDR3 sequence: CASSFGRPSTDTQYF. CDR3 DNA sequence: TGCGCCAGCAGCTTTGGCCGCCCTAGCACAGATACGCAGTATTTT.

As for this clonotype: An end of the junction does not agree with germline; a read error may underlie this. This chain uses TRBV20-1 with TRBJ2-7; 14 bases line up with TRBD2. Germline CDR1 DFQATT, CDR2 SNEGSKA (reference sequence). The CDR3 has 15 residues. CDR3 sequence: CSAPGLAGVDYEQNF. CDR3 bases: TGCAGTGCGCCGGGACTAGCGGGAGTGGACTACGAGCAGAACTTC.

The chain is built from TRBV20-1 and TRBJ1-4; no reliable D call. V lost 4 bases and J lost 0, with 9 bases in between. This CDR3 spans 14 amino acids. CDR1 and CDR2 (germline): DFQATT, SNEGSKA (reference sequence). The CDR3 nucleotides are TGCAGTGCTAACCCCCAGGCAACTAATGAAAAACTGTTTTTT. Protein: CSANPQATNEKLFF.